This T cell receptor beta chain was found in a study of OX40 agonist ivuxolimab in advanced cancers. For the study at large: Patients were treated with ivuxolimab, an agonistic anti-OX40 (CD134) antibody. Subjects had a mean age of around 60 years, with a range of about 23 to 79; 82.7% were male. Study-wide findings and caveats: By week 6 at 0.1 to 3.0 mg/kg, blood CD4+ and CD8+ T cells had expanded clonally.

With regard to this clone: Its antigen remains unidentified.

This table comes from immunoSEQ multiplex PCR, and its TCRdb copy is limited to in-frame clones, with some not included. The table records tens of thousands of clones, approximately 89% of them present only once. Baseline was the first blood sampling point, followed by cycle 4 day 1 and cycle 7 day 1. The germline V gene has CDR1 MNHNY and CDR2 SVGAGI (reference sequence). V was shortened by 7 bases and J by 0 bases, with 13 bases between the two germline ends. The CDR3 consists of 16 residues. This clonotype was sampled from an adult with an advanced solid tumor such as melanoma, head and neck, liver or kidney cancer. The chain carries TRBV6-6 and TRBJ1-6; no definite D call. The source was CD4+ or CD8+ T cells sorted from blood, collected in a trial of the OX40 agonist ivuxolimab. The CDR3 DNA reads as TGTGCCAGCACCCAGAGTTCGAGCTCCTATAATTCACCCCTCCACTTT. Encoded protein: CASTQSSSSYNSPLHF.